One and the same sample provided the 30 T cell receptor beta chains below, sequenced in a study of blood T cell repertoires in COVID-19. Produced via immunoSEQ multiplex PCR; TCRdb's table is partial and in-frame only. The sample yields 140,000 to 150,000 clones, approximately 80% seen once. The specimen was peripheral blood. The receptor source for this set is a man aged 60 to 75 with active or convalescent COVID-19.

This clone was recorded once. The chain uses TRBV10-3 and TRBJ1-3, with D maybe TRBD1 (6 bases). CDR1 is ENHRY, CDR2 SYGVKD, per germline. The CDR3 length is 14 residues. The V and J ends lost 6 bases and 4 bases respectively, with 13 bases between them. The CDR3, as DNA: TGTGCCATCAGGCCAGGGGCGCGCGGAAACACCATATATTTT. It translates to CAIRPGARGNTIYF.

V usage is TRBV30 and J usage is TRBJ1-2, with D unclear. Germline V gene data show CDR1 as GTSNPN and CDR2 as SVGIG (reference sequence). The length of the CDR3 is 14 residues. V was clipped by 4 bases and J by 7 bases, with 19 bases between them. The CDR3 reads CAWNLRGGGAGYTF. In DNA form, the CDR3 reads TGTGCCTGGAACCTACGGGGAGGAGGCGCTGGCTACACCTTC.

The chain joins TRBV27 to TRBJ2-6; 7 nucleotides match TRBD1. The V gene end was trimmed by 4 bases and the J gene end by 12 bases; junction bases not matched to a gene: 9. Germline CDR1 reads MNHEY; CDR2 reads SMNVEV (reference sequence). The CDR3 runs to 14 residues. In DNA form, the CDR3 reads TGTGCCAGCAGTTCCGGACAGGAATGGAGCGTCCTGACTTTC. It yields the protein CASSSGQEWSVLTF.

This sequence joins TRBV24-1 and TRBJ1-3; tentative D call: TRBD1 (6 bases). The V and J ends lost 3 bases and 0 bases respectively, with 26 bases between them. CDR1 and CDR2 from the germline V gene are KGHDR and SFDVKD. The CDR3 has 21 residues. CDR3 coding DNA: TGTGCCACCAGTGATCAGGTTGGGAGACCGGGACACTTTATCTCTGGAAACACCATATATTTT. Translation gives CATSDQVGRPGHFISGNTIYF.

The chain employs TRBV11-3 and TRBJ2-1, with TRBD2 identical over 10 bases. J was trimmed by 2 bases and V by 4 bases; bases with no gene match: 2. Germline CDR1 is SGHNT and CDR2 is YENEEA. This CDR3 region has 15 residues. The CDR3 loop is CASSSTSGAYNEQFF. The CDR3 nucleotides are TGTGCCAGCAGCTCAACTAGCGGGGCCTACAATGAGCAGTTCTTC.

CDR3 loop: CASSLDRDGSAEAFF. The CDR3 DNA follows: TGCGCCAGCAGCTTGGACAGGGATGGGAGTGCTGAAGCTTTCTTT. The rearrangement uses TRBV5-1 and TRBJ1-1, with D possibly TRBD1 on 6 matching bases. The CDR3 is 15 residues long. Trimming took 0 bases from V and 6 from J, leaving 15 bases between them. Germline V lookup: CDR1 SGHRS, CDR2 YFSETQ.

V and J are TRBV6-2 or TRBV6-3 and TRBJ1-1, with TRBD1 as a possible D gene (6 bases). Germline CDR1 reads MNHEY; CDR2 reads SVGEGT. The CDR3 has 20 amino acids. Trimming left V 0 bases short and J 0 bases short, with 23 bases between. For the CDR3, the DNA is TGTGCCAGCAGTTACTCGCAGCGAATTGTGGACAGCCGGTTGAACACTGAAGCTTTCTTT. Translation gives CASSYSQRIVDSRLNTEAFF.

The chain links TRBV18 to TRBJ2-7; TRBD2 is a possible D gene (5 bases). With 1 base removed from V and 4 bases from J, the gap between germline ends came to 17 bases. The CDR3 runs 16 residues. Germline lookup yields CDR1 KGHSH and CDR2 LQKENI. The chain's CDR3 is CASSPRRTDLRYEQYF. The CDR3 nucleotides read TGTGCCAGCTCACCACGAAGGACTGATCTTCGGTACGAGCAGTACTTC.

The chain carries TRBV14 and TRBJ1-1; no firm D call. Trimming stripped 3 bases from V and 1 base from J, with 6 bases between. The V gene's germline CDR1 is SGHDN and CDR2 FVKESK. This CDR3 is 13 amino acids long. The CDR3, as DNA: TGTGCCAGCAGCCACTTAAAGAACACTGAAGCTTTCTTT. Residues: CASSHLKNTEAFF.

The chain's CDR3 is CASSPKTGISGNTIYF. The CDR3 DNA sequence: TGTGCCAGCAGCCCAAAGACGGGAATCTCTGGAAACACCATATATTTT. The V gene is TRBV7-9, the J gene TRBJ1-3, with unresolved D. Trimming stripped 5 bases from V and 0 bases from J, with 14 bases between. The V gene's germline CDR1 is SEHNR and CDR2 FQNEAQ (reference sequence). The CDR3 runs to 16 residues.

This clone occurred a few times. This chain links TRBV10-3 with TRBJ2-7; TRBD1 is a possible D gene (6 bases). Germline-derived CDR1 and CDR2 are ENHRY and SYGVKD. This CDR3 region has 13 residues. The ends were cut back, 11 bases at V and 5 bases at J, with 19 bases in the middle. The CDR3 loop reads CAPLGGPIHEQYV. The CDR3 DNA is TGTGCCCCTTTAGGGGGTCCTATCCACGAGCAGTACGTC.

The chain recombines TRBV7-9 with TRBJ1-1, with a weak D call TRBD1 (5 bases). Germline loops: CDR1 SEHNR, CDR2 FQNEAQ (reference sequence). This CDR3 is built from 15 residues. V was pared by 1 base and J by 1 base, with 10 bases between. CDR3 sequence (DNA): TGTGCCAGCAGCTTAGTCCTGGGGGGGAACACTGAAGCTTTCTTT. Translated, it gives CASSLVLGGNTEAFF.

CDR3 sequence: CASSYSGTVGETQHF. The DNA for the CDR3 is TGTGCCAGCTCCTACTCAGGGACAGTGGGCGAGACCCAGCATTTT. The V and J genes are TRBV9 and TRBJ1-5; TRBD1 matches at 7 bases. Germline CDR1 and CDR2: SGDLS and YYNGEE. Trimming at V came to 7 bases and at J to 11 bases, leaving 18 bases not matched to a gene. This CDR3 has 15 residues. Supplemented by reference TRBV9 and TRBJ1-5, the full variable domain reads DSGVTQTPKHLITATGQRVTLRCSPRSGDLSVYWYQQSLDQGLQFLIQYYNGEERAKGNILERFSAQQFPDLHSELNLSSLELGDSALYFCASSYSGTVGETQHFGDGTRLSIL.

This chain connects TRBV7-2 to TRBJ2-7; TRBD1 agrees at 9 bases. Trimming cost V 1 base and J 4 bases; bases outside gene matches: 5. Germline V gene data show CDR1 as SGHTA and CDR2 as FQGNSA. The CDR3 length is 15 residues. CDR3 DNA sequence: TGTGCCAGCAGCTTAGGTGGGACAGGGAGATACGAGCAGTACTTC. Translation: CASSLGGTGRYEQYF. The full variable domain, with the rest looked up from reference TRBV7-2 and TRBJ2-7, is GAGVSQSPSNKVTEKGKDVELRCDPISGHTALYWYRQSLGQGLEFLIYFQGNSAPDKSGLPSDRFSAERTGGSVSTLTIQRTQQEDSAVYLCASSLGGTGRYEQYFGPGTRLTVT.

V is TRBV29-1 and J is TRBJ1-5; TRBD1 matches at 9 bases. CDR3 length: 14 residues. J gave up 9 bases and V 7 bases, and 13 bases lay outside the gene matches. CDR1 and CDR2 from the germline V gene are SQVTM and ANQGSEA. The CDR3 region has the DNA TGCAGCGCTAGGGGGGACAGGGAATTCGGGCCCCAGCATTTT. Translated: CSARGDREFGPQHF.

The V gene is TRBV7-9, the J gene TRBJ1-4; weak D call: TRBD1 (5 bases). The CDR3 has 15 residues. The germline gives CDR1 SEHNR, CDR2 FQNEAQ (reference sequence). V shed 2 bases and J shed 8 bases, with 15 bases lying between them. In DNA form, the CDR3 reads TGTGCCAGCAGCTTAAGGACACAAATGGCGGAAAAACTGTTTTTT. Translation: CASSLRTQMAEKLFF.

The rearrangement uses TRBV27 and TRBJ2-2; the match to TRBD2 covers 10 bases. With 2 bases clipped from V and 4 bases from J, the junction kept 4 bases outside the gene matches. CDR1 is MNHEY and CDR2 is SMNVEV in the germline V gene (reference sequence). There are 16 residues in the CDR3. CDR3 residues: CASSLLAGDSTGELFF. The CDR3 nucleotides are TGTGCCAGCAGTTTACTAGCGGGAGACAGCACCGGGGAGCTGTTTTTT.

This sequence joins TRBV18 and TRBJ1-1; D gene uncertain. The germline CDR1 and CDR2 sequences are KGHSH and LQKENI. Trimming left V 1 base short and J 5 bases short, with 14 bases between. CDR3 length: 15 residues. CDR3: CASSPQAEVRTEAFF. The DNA for the CDR3 is TGTGCCAGCTCACCACAAGCCGAGGTCCGGACTGAAGCTTTCTTT.

This clone was counted between two and nine times. The gene calls are TRBV25-1 and TRBJ2-7; 10 nucleotides agree with TRBD2. Germline V gives CDR1 MGHDK, CDR2 SYGVNS. The ends lost 6 bases at V and 7 bases at J; junction bases unmatched: 9. This CDR3 has 14 amino acids. The CDR3 here is CASSQSGLAREQYV. The DNA of the CDR3 is TGTGCCAGCAGCCAATCGGGACTAGCGAGGGAGCAGTACGTC.

The chain carries TRBV29-1 and TRBJ1-1, with D maybe TRBD1 (5 bases). The germline CDR1 and CDR2 sequences are SQVTM and ANQGSEA. Trimming took off 0 bases at V and 6 bases at J, with 17 bases between the two ends. The CDR3 is made up of 15 amino acids. In DNA, the CDR3 is TGCAGCGTTGAAGACGGGGGAAAAGGCGTCTCTGAAGCTTTCTTT. This gives the protein CSVEDGGKGVSEAFF. Full variable domain (remainder filled in from reference TRBV29-1 and TRBJ1-1): SAVISQKPSRDICQRGTSLTIQCQVDSQVTMMFWYRQQPGQSLTLIATANQGSEATYESGFVIDKFPISRPNLTFSTLTVSNMSPEDSSIYLCSVEDGGKGVSEAFFGQGTRLTVV.

V usage is TRBV5-6 and J usage is TRBJ1-2; D is uncertain. The CDR3 spans 16 residues. Trimming cost V 0 bases and J 2 bases, with 14 bases left between them. Germline V CDR1 and CDR2: SGHDT, YYEEEE. The CDR3 DNA follows: TGTGCCAGCAGCTTGGTCGGGCAGACTACGAACTATGGCTACACCTTC. This encodes CASSLVGQTTNYGYTF.

V gene TRBV11-2 combines with J gene TRBJ2-7, with TRBD2 identical over 7 bases. J was trimmed by 1 base and V by 3 bases; bases with no gene match: 12. CDR1 and CDR2 from the germline V gene are SGHAT and FQNNGV. There are 17 residues in the CDR3. The CDR3 nucleotides read TGTGCCAGCAGCTTCGCCTCGACTAGCTACAAGTCCTACGAGCAGTACGTC. Encoded protein: CASSFASTSYKSYEQYV.

This chain's CDR3 is CASSLARQTSGSTDTQYF. CDR3 nucleotide sequence: TGTGCCAGCAGCTTAGCAAGGCAAACTAGCGGGAGCACAGATACGCAGTATTTT. The rearrangement joins TRBV7-8 to TRBJ2-3, with 9 bases lining up with TRBD2. The germline gives CDR1 SGHVS, CDR2 FQNEAQ. Trimming took 0 bases from V and 0 from J; bases not matched to a gene: 7. The length of the CDR3 is 18 residues.

The chain employs TRBV20-1 and TRBJ2-3; 7 positions agree with TRBD1. The V gene's germline CDR1 is DFQATT and CDR2 SNEGSKA (reference sequence). J was trimmed by 0 bases and V by 4 bases; bases with no gene match: 4. The CDR3 contains 14 residues. DNA for the CDR3: TGCAGTGCTACTGACAGGGCGAGCACAGATACGCAGTATTTT. The encoded protein is CSATDRASTDTQYF.

V gene TRBV6-5 combines with J gene TRBJ1-2; D is possibly TRBD1 (6 bases). The CDR3 has 14 amino acids. V dropped 7 bases and J dropped 3 bases, with 15 bases sitting between them. Germline V gene sequence: CDR1 MNHEY, CDR2 SVGAGI. Here the CDR3 DNA reads TGTGCCAGCATCAGGGGCAGGGGTGACTATGGCTACACCTTC. Translated, it gives CASIRGRGDYGYTF.

V gene TRBV5-6 combines with J gene TRBJ2-5; D perhaps matches TRBD1 (5 bases). The germline V gene has CDR1 SGHDT and CDR2 YYEEEE. V shed 4 bases and J shed 5 bases, with 18 bases lying between them. This CDR3 has 15 residues. For the CDR3, the DNA is TGTGCCAGCAGCCCCCTCGGTAGGGGTGGGGAGACCCAGTACTTC. Encoded protein: CASSPLGRGGETQYF.

The chain couples TRBV6-2 or TRBV6-3 to TRBJ2-7; 9 positions agree with TRBD2. Germline trimming cut 0 bases from V and 7 bases from J; bases unmatched to any gene: 19. This CDR3 is built from 19 residues. The germline CDR1 and CDR2 sequences are MNHEY and SVGEGT. CDR3 in amino acids: CASSYSIGLAQPKEQEQYV. The CDR3 bases are TGTGCCAGCAGTTACTCGATAGGACTAGCGCAACCAAAAGAGCAAGAGCAGTACGTC.

The rearrangement links TRBV14 to TRBJ1-5; D is unresolved. V lost 5 bases and J lost 7, with 12 bases in between. The V gene's germline CDR1 is SGHDN and CDR2 FVKESK. This CDR3 has 13 residues. CDR3 nucleotides: TGTGCCAGCAGCAACGGACGGGGACAGCCCCAGCATTTT. It codes for CASSNGRGQPQHF.

Comment on this clone: The junction does not match germline at one end; this may be a read error. The genes are TRBV6-5 and TRBJ1-1; D gene ambiguous. Per the germline V gene, CDR1 is MNHEY and CDR2 is SVGAGI. The CDR3 loop spans 15 amino acids. The CDR3 here is CASSKPSRVNTEAFF. The CDR3 DNA reads as TGTGCCAGCAGTAAACCATCCCGGGTGAATACTGAAGCTTTCTTT.

The J gene is TRBJ2-3, the V gene TRBV5-4, with TRBD2 identical over 8 bases. From germline, CDR1 is SGHNT and CDR2 YYREEE (reference sequence). There are 18 residues in the CDR3. V gave up 3 bases and J gave up 5 bases; unmatched junction bases: 17. The CDR3: CASSSPGLEHSVKDTQYF. The CDR3 coding sequence is TGTGCCAGCAGCTCTCCGGGACTAGAGCACAGTGTGAAAGATACGCAGTATTTT.